The present entry profiles one TCR beta chain with its context. Antigen unknown. This sample is part of a study of T cell responses to AZD1222 COVID-19 vaccine. Notes on the study in general: Repertoires were sampled only after the peak T cell response. Among those given AZD1222, only 6 or 7 were seropositive at baseline.

V gave up 4 bases and J gave up 6 bases; unmatched junction bases: 7. Germline loops: CDR1 SGHNT, CDR2 YYREEE (reference sequence). The CDR3 runs 16 residues. Researchers grouped second doses given at about 4 or about 12 weeks into one pool. Assay: immunoSEQ multiplex PCR; the TCRdb copy retains only in-frame clones and omits some. The sample lists approximately 110,000 clones, around 85% occurring once. The sample consisted of peripheral blood, taken 28 days after the second AZD1222 dose. The sequence came from an adult who received the AZD1222 COVID-19 vaccine. V usage is TRBV5-4 and J usage is TRBJ1-6; the match to TRBD1 covers 10 bases. This CDR3 reads CASSLRTGGSNSPLHF. CDR3 sequence (DNA): TGTGCCAGCAGCCTGCGGACAGGGGGGTCTAATTCACCCCTCCACTTT.